This is a list of T cell receptor beta chains from one sample in a study of CXCR3-negative and CXCR3-positive naive CD8 T cells. TCRdb re-called the 5' RACE reads and shows each CDR3 protein once, DNA omitted. Here the sample table reports approximately 45,000 distinct CDR3 sequences. Sequencing was carried out using memory CD8+ T cells from blood. Receptors were obtained from a human donor in good health. Some clones in this sample may be carry-over from other donors' samples. The CDR3 runs from the conserved cysteine through the conserved F or W. Clone size is not always given. Where it is, it says once, few, many or a class for expanded clones.

v_call,clone_size,j_call,cdr3_aa
TRBV15,NA,TRBJ2-1,CATRPADSGTSASYNEQFF
TRBV28,NA,TRBJ2-1,CASGLAGEPYNEQFF
TRBV7-9,NA,TRBJ2-3,CASSSYSEDTQYF
TRBV28,NA,TRBJ2-7,CASGIRSYEQYF
TRBV30,NA,TRBJ2-7,CAWSAEEPPAYEQYF
TRBV29-1,NA,TRBJ2-3,CSVEGWGTDTQYF
TRBV5-1,NA,TRBJ2-5,CASMRLPEETQYF
TRBV7-3,medium-sized,TRBJ2-2,CASRAGENTGELFF
TRBV29-1,NA,TRBJ2-7,CSVETSVSYEQYF
TRBV7-9,NA,TRBJ1-2,CASNEWEEANYGYTF
TRBV20-1,NA,TRBJ2-3,CSAHITSGTYTDTQYF
TRBV6-2/TRBV6-3,NA,TRBJ2-2,CASSYERGDRTGELFF
TRBV6-2/TRBV6-3,NA,TRBJ2-7,CASRRGVMGSYEQYF
TRBV29-1,NA,TRBJ1-1,CSTSGAANEAFF
TRBV5-1,NA,TRBJ2-7,CASSSHGPFSYEQYF
TRBV29-1,NA,TRBJ2-1,CSVAGLGVGNEQFF
TRBV7-8,NA,TRBJ1-1,CASSSEGGMNTEAFF
TRBV20-1,NA,TRBJ1-1,CSARSTGMNTEAFF
TRBV27,NA,TRBJ1-2,CASRTQGLYGYTF
TRBV7-2,NA,TRBJ2-1,CASSFMSSGYNEQFF
TRBV6-2/TRBV6-3,NA,TRBJ2-7,CASTGSQVEQYF
TRBV28,NA,TRBJ2-7,CASSSPPWRLGRYEQYF
TRBV7-9,NA,TRBJ2-7,CASSFGPNSTYEQYF